This TCR beta chain derives from a study of cytomegalovirus exposure and HLA in healthy donors. Study summary: T cells numbering about 179 million yielded around 120 million unique TCR beta sequences in an earlier analysis.

PCR primers comprised 60 Vbeta and 13 Jbeta primers. The protocol was immunoSEQ multiplex PCR, while the TCRdb copy is restricted to in-frame clones and leaves out a portion. The sample contains 110,000 to 150,000 clones, 70% to 85% of which appear only once. The CDR3 consists of 14 residues. Germline CDR1 is MDHEN and CDR2 is SYDVKM. Deletions cut 3 bases from V and 6 bases from J, with 15 bases between. Study-level points and caveats: The study found most TCR sequences rare, yet found some public TCRs in many donors. One variant, a missense change in DCLRE1C, was linked in a later analysis to TCR beta V- and J-gene trimming. TCR association rates varied by HLA locus in a later analysis, with DRB1 highest and HLA-C lowest.

Remarks on this clone: Antigen: not known.

This chain connects TRBV28 to TRBJ2-7; maybe TRBD1 (5 bases). The source is a male donor in good health and CMV-seronegative. Sequences were obtained from PBMCs. CDR3 sequence (DNA): TGTGCCAGCAGTTTTCAGGGTTTCGGGCTCGAGCAGTACTTC. This encodes CASSFQGFGLEQYF.